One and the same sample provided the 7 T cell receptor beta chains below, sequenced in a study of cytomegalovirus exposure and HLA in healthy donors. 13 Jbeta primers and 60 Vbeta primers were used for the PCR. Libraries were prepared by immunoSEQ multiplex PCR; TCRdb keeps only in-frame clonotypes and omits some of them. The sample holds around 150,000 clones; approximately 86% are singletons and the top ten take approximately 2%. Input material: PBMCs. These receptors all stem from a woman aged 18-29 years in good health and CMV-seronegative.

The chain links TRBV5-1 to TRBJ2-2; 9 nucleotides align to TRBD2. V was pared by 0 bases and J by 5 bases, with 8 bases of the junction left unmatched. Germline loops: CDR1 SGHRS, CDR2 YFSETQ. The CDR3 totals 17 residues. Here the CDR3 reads CASSLDSGSQETGELFF. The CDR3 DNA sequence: TGCGCCAGCAGCTTGGATAGCGGGAGCCAAGAGACCGGGGAGCTGTTTTTT.

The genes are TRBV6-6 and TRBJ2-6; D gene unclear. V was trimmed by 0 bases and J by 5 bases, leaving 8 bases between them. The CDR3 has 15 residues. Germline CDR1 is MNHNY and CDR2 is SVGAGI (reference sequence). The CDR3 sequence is CASSYSATRANVLTF. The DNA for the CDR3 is TGTGCCAGCAGTTACTCGGCCACGAGGGCCAACGTCCTGACTTTC.

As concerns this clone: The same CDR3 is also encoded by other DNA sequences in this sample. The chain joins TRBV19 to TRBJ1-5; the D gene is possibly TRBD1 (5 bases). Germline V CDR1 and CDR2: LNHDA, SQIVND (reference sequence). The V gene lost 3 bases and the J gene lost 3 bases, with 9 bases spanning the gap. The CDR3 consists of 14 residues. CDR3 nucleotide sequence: TGTGCCAGTAGTATGGGGCAGACCAATCAGCCCCAGCATTTT. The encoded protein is CASSMGQTNQPQHF.

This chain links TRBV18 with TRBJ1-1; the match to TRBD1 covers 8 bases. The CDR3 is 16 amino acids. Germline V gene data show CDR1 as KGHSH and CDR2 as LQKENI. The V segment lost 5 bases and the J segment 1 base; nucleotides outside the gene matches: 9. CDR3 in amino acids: CASSSNWGTGNTEAFF. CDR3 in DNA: TGTGCCAGCTCATCAAATTGGGGGACAGGGAACACTGAAGCTTTCTTT.

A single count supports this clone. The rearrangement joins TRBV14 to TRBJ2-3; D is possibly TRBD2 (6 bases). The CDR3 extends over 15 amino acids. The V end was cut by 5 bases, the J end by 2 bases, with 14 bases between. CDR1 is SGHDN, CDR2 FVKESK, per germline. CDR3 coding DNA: TGTGCCAGCAGCGTTGGGACTTCCACCACAGATACGCAGTATTTT. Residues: CASSVGTSTTDTQYF.

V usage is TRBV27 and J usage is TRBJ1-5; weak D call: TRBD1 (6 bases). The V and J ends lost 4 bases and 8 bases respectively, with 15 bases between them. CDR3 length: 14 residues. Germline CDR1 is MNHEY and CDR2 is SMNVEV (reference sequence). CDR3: CASSSLTGREPQHF. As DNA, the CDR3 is TGTGCCAGCAGTTCCCTGACAGGTCGGGAGCCCCAGCATTTT.

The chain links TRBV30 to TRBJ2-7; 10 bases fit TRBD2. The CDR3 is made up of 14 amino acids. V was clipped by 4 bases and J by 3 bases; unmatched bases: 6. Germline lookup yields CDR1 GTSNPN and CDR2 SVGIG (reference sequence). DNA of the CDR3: TGTGCCTGGACCCCGTTAGCGGGGGGCTACGAGCAGTACTTC. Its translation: CAWTPLAGGYEQYF.